This T cell receptor beta chain was found in a study of blood T cell repertoires in COVID-19. Looking at the study overall: Samples representing acute and convalescent COVID-19 were sourced from the United States, Italy and Spain. Sources were T cells, B-cell-depleted T cells, or PBMCs; the material itself was cDNA or gDNA.

This CDR3 is built from 13 residues. The V and J ends lost 6 bases and 2 bases respectively, with 10 bases between them. The authors' processing: Estimation of nucleated cell counts relied on the amplification of reference gene primers. The repertoire was sequenced with immunoSEQ multiplex PCR; TCRdb's copy has only in-frame clones and lacks some. The V and J calls and clone size were taken over from that table, and D and trimming were inferred from the DNA. The repertoire holds 200,000 to 300,000 clones, with around 90% as singletons. This clone was observed once. This TCR was sampled from a man aged 60-69 years who had recovered from COVID-19. Sample: peripheral blood. This chain uses TRBV12-3 or TRBV12-4 with TRBJ2-5; tentatively, D is TRBD1 (6 bases). The CDR3 region is CASSPGQQETQYF. The DNA for the CDR3 is TGTGCCAGCAGCCCAGGACAGCAAGAGACCCAGTACTTC.